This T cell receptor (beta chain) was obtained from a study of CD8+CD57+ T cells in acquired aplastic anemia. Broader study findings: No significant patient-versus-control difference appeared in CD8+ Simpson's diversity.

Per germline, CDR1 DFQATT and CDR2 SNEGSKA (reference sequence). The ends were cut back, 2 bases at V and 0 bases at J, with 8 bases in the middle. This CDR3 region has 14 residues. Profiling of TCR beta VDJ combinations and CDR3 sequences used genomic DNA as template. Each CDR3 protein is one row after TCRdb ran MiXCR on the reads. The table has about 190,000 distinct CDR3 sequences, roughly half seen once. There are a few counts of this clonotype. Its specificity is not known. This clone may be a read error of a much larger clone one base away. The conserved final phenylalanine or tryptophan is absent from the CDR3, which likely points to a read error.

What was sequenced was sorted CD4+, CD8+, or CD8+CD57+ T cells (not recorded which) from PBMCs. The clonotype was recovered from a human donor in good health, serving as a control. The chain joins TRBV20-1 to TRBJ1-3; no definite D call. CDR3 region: CSARPSLSGNTIYL. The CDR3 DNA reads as TGCAGTGCTAGACCCAGTCTCTCTGGAAACACCATATATCTT.